Listed here are 17 T cell receptor beta chains from one sample, sequenced in a study of blood T cell repertoires in COVID-19. The method was immunoSEQ multiplex PCR; TCRdb's version includes in-frame clones alone and lacks a portion of them. The sample yields under 150,000 clones, approximately 79% seen once. The sequenced sample consisted of PBMCs or T cells enriched from blood (not recorded which). These receptors originate from a woman between 45 and 60 years old who had recovered from COVID-19.

The gene calls are TRBV4-1 and TRBJ2-7; D gene ambiguous. With 5 bases removed from V and 7 bases from J, the gap between germline ends came to 9 bases. The CDR3 length is 11 residues. Per the germline V gene, CDR1 is MGHRA and CDR2 is YSYEKL. Here the CDR3 DNA reads TGCGCCAGCAGCTCTCTTCGGGAGCAGTACTTC. This sequence encodes CASSSLREQYF.

This clone was counted a single time. The chain links TRBV4-1 to TRBJ1-1; no definite D call. CDR3 length: 14 residues. The V end lost 4 bases, the J end lost 6 bases, and 15 bases lay between the germline ends. The germline CDR1 and CDR2 sequences are MGHRA and YSYEKL. CDR3 amino acids: CASSPAPGFAEAFF. The CDR3, as DNA: TGCGCCAGCAGCCCCGCCCCGGGGTTCGCTGAAGCTTTCTTT.

The chain couples TRBV27 to TRBJ2-1, with 11 bases lining up with TRBD2. Germline-derived CDR1 and CDR2 are MNHEY and SMNVEV (reference sequence). This CDR3 has 16 residues. Losses at the gene ends were 5 bases for V and 4 bases for J; bases not matched to a gene: 7. Here the CDR3 DNA reads TGTGCCAGCAGTCCAGACGGGACTAGCGGTTACAATGAGCAGTTCTTC. Its translation: CASSPDGTSGYNEQFF.

This clone was observed a handful of times. V and J are TRBV19 and TRBJ2-5; maybe TRBD2 (6 bases). CDR3 size: 15 residues. From germline, CDR1 is LNHDA and CDR2 SQIVND (reference sequence). The V gene lost 6 bases and the J gene lost 2 bases, with 16 bases spanning the gap. CDR3 sequence (DNA): TGTGCCAGTAGCCGGGGGAGGATGAAACAAGAGACCCAGTACTTC. Amino acids: CASSRGRMKQETQYF.

The V and J genes are TRBV19 and TRBJ1-6; 8 bases match TRBD1. CDR3 size: 12 residues. The J segment lost 6 bases and the V segment lost 9 bases, leaving 1 base of the junction unmatched. Germline-derived CDR1 and CDR2 are LNHDA and SQIVND (reference sequence). For the CDR3, the DNA is TGTGCCAGGGACAGGGTTAATTCACCCCTCCACTTT. This translates into CARDRVNSPLHF.

This clone has a single count. The V call is TRBV2, the J call TRBJ2-3; possibly TRBD2 for D (5 bases). V lost 6 bases, J lost 5 bases, and 18 bases lay in between. The length of the CDR3 is 15 residues. CDR1 is SNHLY, CDR2 FYNNEI, per germline. The CDR3 loop reads CASSGGLARGDTQYF. The DNA of the CDR3 is TGTGCCAGCAGCGGCGGCCTAGCTAGAGGAGATACGCAGTATTTT.

A single count supports this clone. CDR3 region: CASSILENTGELFF. Here the CDR3 DNA reads TGTGCCAGTAGTATCTTAGAAAACACCGGGGAGCTGTTTTTT. The rearrangement uses TRBV19 and TRBJ2-2; D is ambiguous. Germline V lookup: CDR1 LNHDA, CDR2 SQIVND (reference sequence). V shed 3 bases and J shed 2 bases, with 7 bases lying between them. The CDR3 has 14 amino acids.

This chain connects TRBV7-3 to TRBJ2-5; D gene ambiguous. Looked up from germline, CDR1 is SGHTA and CDR2 is FQGTGA. The V end was cut by 1 base, the J end by 3 bases, with 6 bases between. The CDR3 runs to 13 residues. CDR3 sequence reads: CASSLSYEETQYF. The CDR3 nucleotides are TGTGCCAGCAGCTTAAGCTACGAAGAGACCCAGTACTTC.

The genes are TRBV7-8 and TRBJ2-1; D gene ambiguous. Germline V lookup: CDR1 SGHVS, CDR2 FQNEAQ. Deletions cut 8 bases from V and 0 bases from J, with 11 bases between. The CDR3 consists of 14 residues. The CDR3 DNA reads TGTGCCAGCCAGCGTTATAGCTCCTACAATGAGCAGTTCTTC. Translating it yields CASQRYSSYNEQFF.

The V and J genes are TRBV7-9 and TRBJ2-1, with TRBD2 as a possible D gene (5 bases). The CDR3 has 13 amino acids. CDR1 and CDR2 (germline): SEHNR, FQNEAQ (reference sequence). The CDR3 DNA reads TGTGCAGCGTGGCGGGTGAAGATGGATGAGCAGTTCTTC. This translates into CAAWRVKMDEQFF.

The V and J genes are TRBV11-3 and TRBJ2-3; tentatively, D is TRBD2 (6 bases). Trimming took 5 bases from V and 1 from J, leaving 13 bases between them. This CDR3 is built from 15 residues. Germline V CDR1 and CDR2: SGHNT, YENEEA. The CDR3 protein is CASSKRTGGTDTQYF. The CDR3 DNA reads TGTGCCAGCAGCAAACGAACGGGAGGCACAGATACGCAGTATTTT. Combining the CDR3 with reference TRBV11-3 and TRBJ2-3 gives the whole variable domain EAGVVQSPRYKIIEKKQPVAFWCNPISGHNTLYWYLQNLGQGPELLIRYENEEAVDDSQLPKDRFSAERLKGVDSTLKIQPAELGDSAVYLCASSKRTGGTDTQYFGPGTRLTVL.

Ten or more counts support this clone. The chain carries TRBV27 and TRBJ2-1, with 13 bases matching TRBD2. Trimming removed 6 bases from V and 3 bases from J; junction bases left unmatched: 20. The CDR3 is 21 amino acids. Germline lookup yields CDR1 MNHEY and CDR2 SMNVEV (reference sequence). CDR3 nucleotides: TGTGCCAGCAGGCCTGTAACGACTAGCGGGAGGCCGGGCTCTAGCTACAATGAGCAGTTCTTC. This encodes CASRPVTTSGRPGSSYNEQFF.

The J gene is TRBJ2-7, the V gene TRBV28; possible D gene TRBD2, 6 bases. V was trimmed by 3 bases and J by 6 bases, leaving 18 bases between them. The CDR3 is 15 amino acids. Per the germline V gene, CDR1 is MDHEN and CDR2 is SYDVKM. In nucleotides, the CDR3 is TGTGCCAGCAGTTTCCCCGACTACCTCGGGGGCGAGCAGTACTTC. Amino acids: CASSFPDYLGGEQYF.

The gene calls are TRBV27 and TRBJ1-2; perhaps TRBD1 as D (6 bases). The germline CDR1 and CDR2 sequences are MNHEY and SMNVEV (reference sequence). The CDR3 contains 13 residues. Trimming pared 4 bases from V and 4 bases from J, leaving 10 bases between. The CDR3 loop reads CASSSTGPYGYTF. CDR3 bases: TGTGCCAGCAGTTCAACAGGGCCCTATGGCTACACCTTC.

The chain combines TRBV11-1 with TRBJ2-1; a possible D gene is TRBD1 (5 bases). The V gene lost 1 base and the J gene lost 1 base, with 8 bases spanning the gap. The germline gives CDR1 SGHAT, CDR2 FQDESV (reference sequence). CDR3 size: 15 residues. This CDR3 reads CASSLGQNSYNEQFF. In DNA form, the CDR3 reads TGTGCCAGCAGCTTAGGACAGAATTCCTACAATGAGCAGTTCTTC.

The sample holds one count of this clone. V gene TRBV3-1 (or the pseudogene TRBV3-2) combines with J gene TRBJ1-3, with a possible D match to TRBD1 (5 bases). Germline V gives CDR1 LGHDT, CDR2 YNNKEL (reference sequence). V was clipped by 0 bases and J by 0 bases, with 9 bases between them. This CDR3 is 16 amino acids long. The CDR3: CASSQDWGGSGNTIYF. The CDR3 region has the DNA TGTGCCAGCAGCCAAGATTGGGGCGGCTCTGGAAACACCATATATTTT.

The chain has TRBV7-8 and TRBJ1-5; 7 nucleotides align to TRBD1. J gave up 6 bases and V 3 bases, and 5 bases lay outside the gene matches. CDR3 length: 14 residues. The V gene's germline CDR1 is SGHVS and CDR2 FQNEAQ. The CDR3 region is CASSFDRVAQPQHF. The CDR3 DNA follows: TGTGCCAGCAGCTTTGACAGGGTCGCTCAGCCCCAGCATTTT.